This T cell receptor beta chain was recovered during a study of graft-versus-host responses after intestinal transplantation. Study as a whole: Tacrolimus and steroids were given for about three years to all recipients after anti-thymocyte globulin induction.

Researchers placed 200,000 CFSE-labeled responder cells in culture with 200,000 irradiated, violet-dye-labeled stimulator cells. Germline V CDR1 and CDR2: MGHRA, YSYEKL. V lost 3 bases to trimming and J lost 4 bases; unmatched junction nucleotides: 7. The CDR3 spans 15 residues. Profiling relied on immunoSEQ multiplex PCR, and the TCRdb table lists in-frame clones only, not all of them. The table records about 15,000 clones, more than 30% of them present only once. The specimen was alloreactive CD8+ T cells from a mixed lymphocyte reaction culture, collected before intestinal transplant. Documented subset: CFSE-low proliferating T cells sorted from roughly six-day pre-transplant mixed lymphocyte reaction (GvH or HvG direction). The genes are TRBV4-1 and TRBJ1-2, with 8 nucleotides matching TRBD1. The receptor's source is a human patient who received an intestinal transplant. CDR3 DNA sequence: TGCGCCAGCAGCCAGTTTCAGGGGGCTACCTATGGCTACACCTTC. Amino acid sequence: CASSQFQGATYGYTF.